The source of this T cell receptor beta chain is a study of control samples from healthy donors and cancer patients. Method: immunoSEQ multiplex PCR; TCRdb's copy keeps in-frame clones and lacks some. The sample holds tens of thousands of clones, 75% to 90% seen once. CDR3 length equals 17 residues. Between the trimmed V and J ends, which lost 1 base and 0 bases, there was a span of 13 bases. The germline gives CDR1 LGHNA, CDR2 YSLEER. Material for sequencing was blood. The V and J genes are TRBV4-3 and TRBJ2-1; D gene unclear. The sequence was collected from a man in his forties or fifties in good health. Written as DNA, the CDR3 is TGCGCCAGCAGCCAAGTGAGCTCTAGTAGCTCCTACAATGAGCAGTTCTTC. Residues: CASSQVSSSSSYNEQFF.